This TCR beta chain was found in a study of blood T cell repertoires in COVID-19. Original processing notes: Reference gene primer amplification in the assay estimated nucleated cell counts. The protocol was immunoSEQ multiplex PCR, while the TCRdb copy is restricted to in-frame clones and leaves out a portion. V, J and clone size were drawn from that table, and D and trimming were deduced from the DNA. The table lists about 170,000 clones, 70% to 90% of them singletons. The CDR3 has 15 residues. Germline V gene sequence: CDR1 KGHDR, CDR2 SFDVKD. Trimming took off 5 bases at V and 2 bases at J, with 13 bases between the two ends.

The source of this sequence is a man of 80 years or more with COVID-19, enrolled during active disease. The J gene is TRBJ2-3, the V gene TRBV24-1; D unclear. Sample: peripheral blood. This chain's CDR3 is CATSARQITTDTQYF. As DNA, the CDR3 is TGTGCCACCAGTGCCCGCCAGATCACCACAGATACGCAGTATTTT.